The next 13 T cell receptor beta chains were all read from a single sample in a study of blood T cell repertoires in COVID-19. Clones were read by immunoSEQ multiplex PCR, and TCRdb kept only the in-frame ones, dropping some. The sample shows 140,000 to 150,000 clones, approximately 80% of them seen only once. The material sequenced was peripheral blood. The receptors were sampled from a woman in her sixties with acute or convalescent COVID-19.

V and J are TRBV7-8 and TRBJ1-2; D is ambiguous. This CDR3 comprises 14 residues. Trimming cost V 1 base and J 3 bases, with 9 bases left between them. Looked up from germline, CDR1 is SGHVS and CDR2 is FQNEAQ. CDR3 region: CASSLDRTYYGYTF. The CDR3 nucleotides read TGTGCCAGCAGCTTAGACAGAACGTACTATGGCTACACCTTC.

The CDR3 bases are TGTGCCAGCAGCCAAGATGGGACAGGGATCTACGAGCAGTACTTC. Translating gives CASSQDGTGIYEQYF. The J gene is TRBJ2-7, the V gene TRBV3-1 (or the pseudogene TRBV3-2), with 9 bases identical to TRBD1. The ends lost 0 bases at V and 3 bases at J; junction bases unmatched: 3. The CDR3 extends over 15 amino acids. In germline, CDR1 is LGHDT, CDR2 YNNKEL (reference sequence).

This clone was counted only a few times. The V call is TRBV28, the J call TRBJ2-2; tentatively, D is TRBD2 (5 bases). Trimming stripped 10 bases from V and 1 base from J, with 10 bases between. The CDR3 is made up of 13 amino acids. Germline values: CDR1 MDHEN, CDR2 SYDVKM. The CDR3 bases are TGTGCCATTGGGAGAGGGAACACCGGGGAGCTGTTTTTT. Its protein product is CAIGRGNTGELFF.

In DNA form, the CDR3 reads TGTGCCTGGAGCCGCTCAGATGCCGGGGAGCTGTTTTTT. Protein: CAWSRSDAGELFF. The V call is TRBV30, the J call TRBJ2-2; no definite D call. The CDR3 spans 13 residues. The germline V and J ends were trimmed by 3 bases and 6 bases, with 11 bases remaining between them. Germline CDR1 is GTSNPN and CDR2 is SVGIG (reference sequence). The whole variable domain, remainder taken from reference TRBV30 and TRBJ2-2, is SQTIHQWPATLVQPVGSPLSLECTVEGTSNPNLYWYRQAAGRGLQLLFYSVGIGQISSEVPQNLSASRPQDRQFILSSKKLLLSDSGFYLCAWSRSDAGELFFGEGSRLTVL.

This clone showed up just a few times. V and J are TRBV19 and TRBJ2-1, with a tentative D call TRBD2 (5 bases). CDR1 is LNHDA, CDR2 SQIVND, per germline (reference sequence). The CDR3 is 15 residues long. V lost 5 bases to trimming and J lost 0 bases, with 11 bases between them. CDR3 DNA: TGTGCCAGTAGTGCCACTAGGACCTCCTACAATGAGCAGTTCTTC. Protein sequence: CASSATRTSYNEQFF.

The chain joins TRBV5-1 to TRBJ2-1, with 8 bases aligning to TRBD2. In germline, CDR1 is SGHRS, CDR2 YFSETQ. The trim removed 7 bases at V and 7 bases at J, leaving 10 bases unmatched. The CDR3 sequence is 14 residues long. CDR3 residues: CASWSGGPWNEQFF. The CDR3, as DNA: TGCGCCAGCTGGTCGGGAGGGCCATGGAATGAGCAGTTCTTC. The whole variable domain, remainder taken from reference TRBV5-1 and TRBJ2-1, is KAGVTQTPRYLIKTRGQQVTLSCSPISGHRSVSWYQQTPGQGLQFLFEYFSETQRNKGNFPGRFSGRQFSNSRSEMNVSTLELGDSALYLCASWSGGPWNEQFFGPGTRLTVL.

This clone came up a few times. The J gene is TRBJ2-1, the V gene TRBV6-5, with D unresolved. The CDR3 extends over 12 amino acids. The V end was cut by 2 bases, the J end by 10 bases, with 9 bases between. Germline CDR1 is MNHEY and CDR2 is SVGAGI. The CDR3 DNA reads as TGTGCCAGCAGTTACGGCGGAACGGAGCAGTTCTTC. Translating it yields CASSYGGTEQFF.

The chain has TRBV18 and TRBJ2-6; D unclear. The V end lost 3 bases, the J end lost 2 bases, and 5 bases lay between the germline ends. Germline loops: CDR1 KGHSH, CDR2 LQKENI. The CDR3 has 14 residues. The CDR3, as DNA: TGTGCCAGCTCACCTCGTACTGGGGCCAACGTCCTGACTTTC. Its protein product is CASSPRTGANVLTF.

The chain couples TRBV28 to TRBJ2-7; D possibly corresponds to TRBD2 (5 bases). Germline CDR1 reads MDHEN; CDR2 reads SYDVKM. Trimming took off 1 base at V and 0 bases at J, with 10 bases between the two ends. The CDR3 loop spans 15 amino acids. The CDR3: CASSLFSRGSYEQYF. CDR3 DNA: TGTGCCAGCAGTTTATTTTCCCGGGGCTCCTACGAGCAGTACTTC.

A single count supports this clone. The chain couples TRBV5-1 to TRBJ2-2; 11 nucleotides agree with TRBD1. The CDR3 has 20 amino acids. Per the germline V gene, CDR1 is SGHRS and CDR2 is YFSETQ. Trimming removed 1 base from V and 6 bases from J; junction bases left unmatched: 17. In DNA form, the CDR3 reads TGCGCCAGCAGCTTGCTGACCGGACAGGGGGCGCGGGGTAGGGCCGGGGAGCTGTTTTTT. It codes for CASSLLTGQGARGRAGELFF.

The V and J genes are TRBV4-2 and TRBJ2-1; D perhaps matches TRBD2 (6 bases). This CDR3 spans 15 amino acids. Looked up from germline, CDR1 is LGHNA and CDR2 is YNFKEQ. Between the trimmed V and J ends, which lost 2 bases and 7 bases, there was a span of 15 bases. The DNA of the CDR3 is TGTGCCAGCAGCCAATTGCGCGGGAAACTTAATGAGCAGTTCTTC. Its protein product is CASSQLRGKLNEQFF.

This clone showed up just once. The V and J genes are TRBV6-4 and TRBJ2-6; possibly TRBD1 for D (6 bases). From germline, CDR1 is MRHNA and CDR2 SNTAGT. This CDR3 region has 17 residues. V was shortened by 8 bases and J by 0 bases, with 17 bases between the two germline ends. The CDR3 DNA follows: TGTGCCAGCCTGCTTAGGACAGAGCGCTCTGGGGCCAACGTCCTGACTTTC. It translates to CASLLRTERSGANVLTF.

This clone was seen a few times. The CDR3 DNA reads as TGTGCCAGCAGCCAACTCCCGGGAGGACAGGGCCTAAACACTGAAGCTTTCTTT. Translating gives CASSQLPGGQGLNTEAFF. This chain uses TRBV3-1 (or the pseudogene TRBV3-2) with TRBJ1-1; 8 bases match TRBD1. In germline, CDR1 is LGHDT, CDR2 YNNKEL (reference sequence). V lost 2 bases, J lost 2 bases, and 13 bases stayed unmatched. This CDR3 is built from 18 residues.